These T cell receptor beta chains were read from a single sample in a study of T cell responses to AZD1222 COVID-19 vaccine. Some clones are missing from TCRdb's copy, which holds only in-frame ones; the method was immunoSEQ multiplex PCR. The sample includes about 94,000 clones, over 75% seen only once; the top ten take 13%. This material consisted of peripheral blood, taken on day 0 of AZD1222 vaccination. These receptors all stem from an adult in good health. Both conserved end residues are part of each CDR3.

V gene	J gene	CDR3 protein
TRBV7-6	TRBJ1-1	CASSVASGSEAFF
TRBV21-1	TRBJ2-7	CASSKMVSDASRAYEQYF
TRBV6-4	TRBJ1-1	CASSLDTNTEAFF
TRBV9	TRBJ1-2	CASSVGRRYYGYTF
TRBV5-1	TRBJ2-7	CASSLEGTGGSEQYF
TRBV6-2/TRBV6-3	TRBJ1-1	CASSYHPGTEAFF
TRBV23-1	TRBJ2-7	CASSQSLLSNSSYEQYF
TRBV20-1	TRBJ1-4	CSASQGAMTATNEKLFF
TRBV7-9	TRBJ1-2	CASSSSSGTYGYTF
TRBV3-1/TRBV3-2	TRBJ1-5	CASSYGTANQPQHF
TRBV27	TRBJ1-6	CASSPAGVNSPLHF
TRBV29-1	TRBJ2-3	CSGSEWATDTQYF
TRBV7-3	TRBJ2-1	CASSLTGDRGFMVFF
TRBV21-1	TRBJ2-3	CASSTGLAGVPSTDTQYF
TRBV24-1	TRBJ2-2	CATSDPRTSGRTGELFF
TRBV6-4	TRBJ1-2	CASSQDANYGYTF
TRBV11-2	TRBJ2-4	CASSSGQGRYIQYF
TRBV19	TRBJ2-3	CASSSPGLGQGSTDTQYF
TRBV14	TRBJ2-6	CASSPTSGANVLTF
TRBV7-2	TRBJ1-1	CASRLGYRGTEAFF
TRBV7-3	TRBJ2-3	CASSSTGGRTDTQYF
TRBV5-6	TRBJ2-5	CASSFGQETQYF
TRBV13	TRBJ2-3	CASSTSGGTDTQYF
TRBV9	TRBJ1-3	CASSVEGVGNTIYF
TRBV11-2	TRBJ2-3	CASTKDIDSRVRTDTQYF
TRBV5-1	TRBJ2-1	CASSFLLAGAVDNYNEQFF
TRBV19	TRBJ1-2	CASSQGTGSNYGYTF